Shown below are 4 T cell receptor beta chains from a single sample sequenced in a study of cytomegalovirus exposure and HLA in healthy donors. PCR was performed using 60 Vbeta and 13 Jbeta primers. The assay was immunoSEQ multiplex PCR, and TCRdb's table has in-frame clones only and misses some. The sample has some 120,000 clones; 70% to 85% are singletons. The sequenced sample was PBMCs. Every receptor here comes from a man aged 18 to 30 in good health and CMV-seronegative.

The chain recombines TRBV5-1 with TRBJ2-7; D possibly corresponds to TRBD1 (6 bases). This CDR3 contains 13 residues. CDR1 is SGHRS, CDR2 YFSETQ, per germline. The V and J ends lost 5 bases and 1 base respectively, with 10 bases between them. The CDR3 DNA reads TGCGCCAGCAGACCGGGACATTCCTACGAGCAGTACTTC. It yields the protein CASRPGHSYEQYF.

V gene TRBV25-1 combines with J gene TRBJ1-1, with 8 bases aligning to TRBD1. Germline V gives CDR1 MGHDK, CDR2 SYGVNS. CDR3 size: 14 residues. V gave up 6 bases and J gave up 1 base; unmatched junction bases: 4. The DNA of the CDR3 is TGTGCCAGCAGCGACAGGGGTGGGAACACTGAAGCTTTCTTT. Amino acids: CASSDRGGNTEAFF.

J is TRBJ2-2 and V is TRBV5-1; 8 nucleotides align to TRBD1. The germline V gene encodes CDR1 SGHRS and CDR2 YFSETQ. With V trimmed by 2 bases and J by 6 bases, 9 bases remained unmatched. The CDR3 has 16 residues. The CDR3 sequence is CASSFQGQVIAGELFF. CDR3 DNA: TGCGCCAGCAGCTTCCAGGGACAGGTTATCGCCGGGGAGCTGTTTTTT.

The genes are TRBV19 and TRBJ2-5, with D tentatively TRBD1 (7 bases). The CDR3 is 15 amino acids. Trimming removed 8 bases at V and 3 bases at J, with 19 bases between. Germline assignment: CDR1 LNHDA and CDR2 SQIVND (reference sequence). The CDR3 region is CASGGIGTVEETQYF. The CDR3 DNA follows: TGTGCCAGTGGGGGGATAGGGACAGTTGAAGAGACCCAGTACTTC. Drawing the rest from reference TRBV19 and TRBJ2-5, the complete variable domain is DGGITQSPKYLFRKEGQNVTLSCEQNLNHDAMYWYRQDPGQGLRLIYYSQIVNDFQKGDIAEGYSVSREKKESFPLTVTSAQKNPTAFYLCASGGIGTVEETQYFGPGTRLLVL.